This TCR beta chain derives from a study of cytomegalovirus exposure and HLA in healthy donors. Study-wide results and caveats: Information on immune exposure was restricted to one variable (CMV serostatus).

A word on this clone: Its antigen is not known.

Looked up from germline, CDR1 is GTSNPN and CDR2 is SVGIG (reference sequence). The length of the CDR3 is 8 residues. The PCR contained 60 Vbeta and 13 Jbeta primers. Profiling relied on immunoSEQ multiplex PCR, and the TCRdb table lists in-frame clones only, not all of them. The sample yields 150,000 or so clones, roughly four fifths seen once. This sequence originates from a male donor in good health and CMV-seropositive. The sample consisted of PBMCs. This sequence joins TRBV30 and TRBJ2-3; the D gene is possibly TRBD2 (5 bases). CDR3 DNA sequence: TGTGGGGCGGGTACGCAGTATTTT. Residues: CGAGTQYF.